Listed here are 21 T cell receptor beta chains from one sample, sequenced in a study of blood T cell repertoires in COVID-19. Sequenced by immunoSEQ multiplex PCR; TCRdb stores in-frame clones only, minus some. The sample contains 370,000 or so clones, about 80% of which appear only once. The sample consisted of peripheral blood. Source of these receptors: a human donor with acute or convalescent COVID-19. The donor label of this sample is uncertain.

This clone has more than one count but fewer than ten. The rearrangement joins TRBV12-3 or TRBV12-4 to TRBJ1-2, with D possibly TRBD1 on 6 matching bases. V shed 5 bases and J shed 6 bases, with 13 bases lying between them. The CDR3 is 13 residues long. The CDR3, as DNA: TGTGCCAGCAGTATGGGGACACTGAATGGCTACACCTTC. Translation: CASSMGTLNGYTF.

The V gene is TRBV5-1, the J gene TRBJ1-1, with a tentative D call TRBD1 (6 bases). This CDR3 is built from 15 residues. V shed 4 bases and J shed 4 bases, with 17 bases lying between them. Per the germline V gene, CDR1 is SGHRS and CDR2 is YFSETQ. The CDR3 sequence is CASSPLAGARTEAFF. The CDR3 DNA is TGCGCCAGCAGCCCCCTGGCGGGGGCGCGCACTGAAGCTTTCTTT.

This clone was observed once. Other DNA sequences within the sample encode an identical CDR3. The genes are TRBV18 and TRBJ2-7; TRBD1 might be the D (6 bases). Trimming took off 2 bases at V and 1 base at J, with 6 bases between the two ends. In germline, CDR1 is KGHSH, CDR2 LQKENI. This CDR3 is 13 amino acids long. The CDR3 region has the DNA TGTGCCAGCTCACCAGGGACATCCTACGAGCAGTACTTC. It yields the protein CASSPGTSYEQYF. Full variable domain (remainder filled in from reference TRBV18 and TRBJ2-7): NAGVMQNPRHLVRRRGQEARLRCSPMKGHSHVYWYRQLPEEGLKFMVYLQKENIIDESGMPKERFSAEFPKEGPSILRIQQVVRGDSAAYFCASSPGTSYEQYFGPGTRLTVT.

The chain uses TRBV5-4 and TRBJ1-2; possible D gene TRBD1, 5 bases. CDR3 length: 16 amino acids. CDR1 and CDR2 from the germline V gene are SGHNT and YYREEE (reference sequence). V was clipped by 1 base and J by 5 bases, with 18 bases between them. This CDR3 is CASSLYGSRGGYGYTF. CDR3 nucleotide sequence: TGTGCCAGCAGCTTGTATGGTAGTAGGGGCGGATATGGCTACACCTTC.

This chain links TRBV28 with TRBJ1-2; D gene unclear. The V end was cut by 2 bases, the J end by 3 bases, with 16 bases between. CDR3 length equals 16 residues. Germline CDR1 and CDR2: MDHEN and SYDVKM. The CDR3 DNA follows: TGTGCCAGCAGTTTACAGCCGGGATCTATCCACTATGGCTACACCTTC. This gives the protein CASSLQPGSIHYGYTF.

V is TRBV28 and J is TRBJ2-7, with 9 positions matching TRBD2. The CDR3 extends over 14 amino acids. CDR1 is MDHEN, CDR2 SYDVKM, per germline. The J segment lost 0 bases and the V segment lost 6 bases, leaving 3 bases of the junction unmatched. This CDR3 is CASRTSGNSYEQYF. The CDR3 DNA reads TGTGCCAGCAGGACTAGCGGTAACTCCTACGAGCAGTACTTC. Looking up the rest from reference TRBV28 and TRBJ2-7 gives the full variable domain: DVKVTQSSRYLVKRTGEKVFLECVQDMDHENMFWYRQDPGLGLRLIYFSYDVKMKEKGDIPEGYSVSREKKERFSLILESASTNQTSMYLCASRTSGNSYEQYFGPGTRLTVT.

This chain links TRBV9 with TRBJ1-1; possibly TRBD1 for D (6 bases). Trimming stripped 0 bases from V and 5 bases from J, with 14 bases between. Germline CDR1 and CDR2: SGDLS and YYNGEE. The CDR3 covers 15 residues. The DNA for the CDR3 is TGTGCCAGCAGCGTAGTCGGCAGGGGAGGGACTGAAGCTTTCTTT. It yields the protein CASSVVGRGGTEAFF. Full variable domain (rest looked up from reference TRBV9 and TRBJ1-1): DSGVTQTPKHLITATGQRVTLRCSPRSGDLSVYWYQQSLDQGLQFLIQYYNGEERAKGNILERFSAQQFPDLHSELNLSSLELGDSALYFCASSVVGRGGTEAFFGQGTRLTVV.

The chain links TRBV18 to TRBJ1-1, with D possibly being TRBD1 (5 bases). V was trimmed by 6 bases and J by 1 base, leaving 12 bases between them. The CDR3 contains 14 residues. Germline values: CDR1 KGHSH, CDR2 LQKENI. CDR3 sequence (DNA): TGTGCCAGCTCTACCCGGGGGGGGAACACTGAAGCTTTCTTT. Translated, it gives CASSTRGGNTEAFF.

The chain links TRBV6-5 to TRBJ1-2; D is ambiguous. The V gene's germline CDR1 is MNHEY and CDR2 SVGAGI. The V end was cut by 0 bases, the J end by 2 bases, with 10 bases between. The CDR3 runs to 15 residues. CDR3 amino acids: CASSYSLTGNYGYTF. DNA of the CDR3: TGTGCCAGCAGTTACTCGTTGACTGGGAACTATGGCTACACCTTC.

The V gene is TRBV24-1, the J gene TRBJ2-1, with D tentatively TRBD1 (6 bases). This CDR3 is 12 amino acids long. V gave up 1 base and J gave up 11 bases, with 8 bases separating them. Per the germline V gene, CDR1 is KGHDR and CDR2 is SFDVKD. The CDR3 nucleotides are TGTGCCACCAGTGATTTAGGGGGTAAGCAGTTCTTC. As protein: CATSDLGGKQFF.

The chain has TRBV6-5 and TRBJ1-1; D is possibly TRBD1 (6 bases). Trimming removed 6 bases at V and 0 bases at J, with 14 bases between. CDR3 length: 15 residues. Germline V gene data show CDR1 as MNHEY and CDR2 as SVGAGI. Here the CDR3 DNA reads TGTGCCAGCAGGAATGGACAGCTCATGAACACTGAAGCTTTCTTT. It codes for CASRNGQLMNTEAFF.

The CDR3 bases are TGTGCCTTAGGGCGGGGAAACTATGGCTACACCTTC. This gives the protein CALGRGNYGYTF. The chain links TRBV28 to TRBJ1-2; no firm D call. Germline loops: CDR1 MDHEN, CDR2 SYDVKM. Trimming cost V 11 bases and J 2 bases, with 12 bases left between them. The CDR3 covers 12 residues.

This clone was seen ten or more times. The gene calls are TRBV3-1 (or the pseudogene TRBV3-2) and TRBJ2-7; 9 nucleotides agree with TRBD1. J gave up 6 bases and V 3 bases, and 6 bases lay outside the gene matches. The CDR3 runs to 14 residues. CDR1 is LGHDT and CDR2 is YNNKEL in the germline V gene (reference sequence). CDR3 sequence: CASSQWTGAGEQYF. The CDR3 coding sequence is TGTGCCAGCAGCCAGTGGACAGGGGCTGGCGAGCAGTACTTC.

The rearrangement joins TRBV5-1 to TRBJ1-2, with D tentatively TRBD1 (6 bases). This CDR3 region has 16 residues. Germline lookup yields CDR1 SGHRS and CDR2 YFSETQ. The V end lost 0 bases, the J end lost 0 bases, and 12 bases lay between the germline ends. Written as DNA, the CDR3 is TGCGCCAGCAGCTTGGTAACAGGGATTTCTAACTATGGCTACACCTTC. Its protein product is CASSLVTGISNYGYTF.

V usage is TRBV5-6 and J usage is TRBJ2-1, with TRBD2 identical over 10 bases. Per the germline V gene, CDR1 is SGHDT and CDR2 is YYEEEE. With V trimmed by 2 bases and J by 3 bases, 8 bases remained unmatched. The length of the CDR3 is 17 residues. The CDR3 sequence: CASSFRVSGGIYNEQFF. The CDR3 region has the DNA TGTGCCAGCAGCTTCCGGGTTAGCGGGGGGATCTACAATGAGCAGTTCTTC.

V gene TRBV6-6 combines with J gene TRBJ1-2; no clear D gene. The CDR3 totals 11 residues. V was clipped by 5 bases and J by 8 bases, with 9 bases between them. CDR1 is MNHNY, CDR2 SVGAGI, per germline (reference sequence). DNA for the CDR3: TGTGCCAGCAGTCTTGCTGAGGGCTACACCTTC. Protein sequence: CASSLAEGYTF.

The chain is built from TRBV18 and TRBJ2-7; 9 bases fit TRBD1. This CDR3 region has 15 residues. Germline V lookup: CDR1 KGHSH, CDR2 LQKENI. V gave up 6 bases and J gave up 1 base; unmatched junction bases: 7. DNA for the CDR3: TGTGCCAGCTCGCGGGACAGGGATAGGTCCTACGAGCAGTACTTC. Residues: CASSRDRDRSYEQYF.

This clone was found once. At one end, the junction sequence differs from germline, possibly due to a read error. The chain employs TRBV25-1 and TRBJ1-1; perhaps TRBD1 as D (6 bases). The CDR3 extends over 13 amino acids. The germline CDR1 and CDR2 sequences are MGHDK and SYGVNS. CDR3 in amino acids: CTSRGQLNTEAFF. The CDR3 DNA reads as TGTACCAGCAGAGGACAGTTGAACACTGAAGCTTTCTTT.

This rearrangement joins TRBV19 to TRBJ1-3; TRBD1 is a possible D gene (5 bases). CDR1 is LNHDA and CDR2 is SQIVND in the germline V gene (reference sequence). The CDR3 contains 13 residues. Trimming pared 4 bases from V and 2 bases from J, leaving 6 bases between. CDR3: CASSKGPGNTIYF. The CDR3 nucleotides are TGTGCCAGTAGTAAGGGGCCTGGAAACACCATATATTTT. The variable domain in full, completed from reference TRBV19 and TRBJ1-3, reads DGGITQSPKYLFRKEGQNVTLSCEQNLNHDAMYWYRQDPGQGLRLIYYSQIVNDFQKGDIAEGYSVSREKKESFPLTVTSAQKNPTAFYLCASSKGPGNTIYFGEGSWLTVV.

This clone turned up a few times. The chain's CDR3 is CASRATGGGLRYGYTF. The CDR3 DNA reads as TGTGCCAGCAGGGCGACAGGGGGCGGTTTGAGGTATGGCTACACCTTC. The rearrangement links TRBV2 to TRBJ1-2, with 10 nucleotides matching TRBD1. Looked up from germline, CDR1 is SNHLY and CDR2 is FYNNEI. This CDR3 is built from 16 residues. J was trimmed by 5 bases and V by 6 bases; bases with no gene match: 12.

The CDR3 DNA reads TGTGCCAGCAGCTTAGAAATGGCTCCAGGAACCATGAACACTGAAGCTTTCTTT. Protein product: CASSLEMAPGTMNTEAFF. This chain links TRBV11-3 with TRBJ1-1, with no clear D. Germline-derived CDR1 and CDR2 are SGHNT and YENEEA. The CDR3 has 18 amino acids. V lost 0 bases, J lost 0 bases, and 17 bases lay in between.